The 19 T cell receptor beta chains below all came from one sample that was sequenced in a study of cytomegalovirus exposure and HLA in healthy donors. PCR employed 60 Vbeta and 13 Jbeta primers. Generated by immunoSEQ multiplex PCR, the TCRdb table keeps only in-frame clones and is missing some. This sample has roughly 150,000 clones, with 75% found just once. Source material: PBMCs. These TCRs come from a man aged 18 to 35 in good health and CMV-seropositive.

This CDR3 reads CASTVGGDQETQYF. CDR3 nucleotides: TGTGCCAGCACCGTGGGGGGTGACCAAGAGACCCAGTACTTC. This chain joins TRBV2 and TRBJ2-5; a possible D gene is TRBD2 (6 bases). CDR1 and CDR2 from the germline V gene are SNHLY and FYNNEI. The V and J ends lost 7 bases and 0 bases respectively, with 12 bases between them. This CDR3 is 14 amino acids long.

The chain couples TRBV7-8 to TRBJ2-3; D perhaps matches TRBD1 (6 bases). There are 13 residues in the CDR3. V was clipped by 6 bases and J by 2 bases, with 9 bases between them. Germline CDR1 reads SGHVS; CDR2 reads FQNEAQ. The CDR3 DNA is TGTGCCAGCAGAAGGGGGAACACAGATACGCAGTATTTT. Amino acid sequence: CASRRGNTDTQYF.

This chain links TRBV27 with TRBJ2-7, with a tentative D call TRBD2 (6 bases). V was cut by 6 bases and J by 4 bases, with 19 bases left in between. The CDR3 totals 15 residues. Per germline, CDR1 MNHEY and CDR2 SMNVEV (reference sequence). CDR3 protein: CASSPRGSEWYEQYF. CDR3 coding DNA: TGTGCCAGCAGCCCCCGGGGGTCTGAATGGTACGAGCAGTACTTC.

The chain employs TRBV7-6 and TRBJ1-4; no reliable D call. Germline V gene data show CDR1 as SGHVS and CDR2 as FNYEAQ. V lost 0 bases, J lost 0 bases, and 5 bases lay in between. The CDR3 length is 15 residues. The CDR3 region is CASSLAQATNEKLFF. The CDR3, as DNA: TGTGCCAGCAGCTTAGCGCAGGCAACTAATGAAAAACTGTTTTTT.

V gene TRBV11-2 combines with J gene TRBJ2-7; D uncertain. The CDR3 totals 15 residues. Between the trimmed V and J ends, which lost 0 bases and 0 bases, there was a span of 9 bases. Germline CDR1 is SGHAT and CDR2 is FQNNGV. CDR3 bases: TGTGCCAGCAGCTTAGATATGAGGAGCTCCTACGAGCAGTACTTC. It encodes CASSLDMRSSYEQYF.

V gene TRBV7-2 combines with J gene TRBJ1-5; no clear D gene. This CDR3 comprises 15 residues. CDR1 is SGHTA, CDR2 FQGNSA, per germline. V lost 0 bases and J lost 5, with 11 bases in between. The chain's CDR3 is CASSLAPGSYQPQHF. The CDR3 coding sequence is TGTGCCAGCAGCTTAGCGCCCGGGTCTTATCAGCCCCAGCATTTT. The full variable domain, with the rest looked up from reference TRBV7-2 and TRBJ1-5, is GAGVSQSPSNKVTEKGKDVELRCDPISGHTALYWYRQSLGQGLEFLIYFQGNSAPDKSGLPSDRFSAERTGGSVSTLTIQRTQQEDSAVYLCASSLAPGSYQPQHFGDGTRLSIL.

This rearrangement joins TRBV29-1 to TRBJ2-7; the D gene is possibly TRBD2 (6 bases). V dropped 4 bases and J dropped 0 bases, with 16 bases sitting between them. There are 15 residues in the CDR3. Germline values: CDR1 SQVTM, CDR2 ANQGSEA. The CDR3 DNA is TGCAGCGTTGCCGGTTTTAGCGGTGCCTCCTACGAGCAGTACTTC. Its protein product is CSVAGFSGASYEQYF.

This sequence joins TRBV29-1 and TRBJ1-1; D call uncertain. This CDR3 region has 12 residues. Trimming left V 5 bases short and J 3 bases short, with 10 bases between. The germline V gene has CDR1 SQVTM and CDR2 ANQGSEA. In DNA, the CDR3 is TGCAGCGTTATGAGAGGGTACACTGAAGCTTTCTTT. Encoded protein: CSVMRGYTEAFF.

This clone showed up just a few times. This sequence joins TRBV9 and TRBJ1-1; 10 bases are a match to TRBD1. CDR1 is SGDLS, CDR2 YYNGEE, per germline. CDR3 length: 17 amino acids. V trimming: 0 bases; J trimming: 1 base; junction bases outside the gene matches: 6. CDR3 sequence (DNA): TGTGCCAGCAGCGTAGAGGGGGACAGGGGCAGGAACACTGAAGCTTTCTTT. Its protein is CASSVEGDRGRNTEAFF.

This clone was seen a few times. The rearrangement links TRBV19 to TRBJ1-1; weak D call: TRBD1 (6 bases). The CDR3 extends over 13 amino acids. The germline V and J ends were trimmed by 5 bases and 7 bases, with 14 bases remaining between them. Germline V gives CDR1 LNHDA, CDR2 SQIVND (reference sequence). CDR3 in amino acids: CASSFDRLGEAFF. The CDR3 DNA reads TGTGCCAGTAGTTTCGACAGGTTAGGTGAAGCTTTCTTT.

The chain combines TRBV2 with TRBJ2-7; 9 nucleotides align to TRBD1. With 10 bases clipped from V and 5 bases from J, the junction kept 9 bases outside the gene matches. The CDR3 is 13 residues long. The germline gives CDR1 SNHLY, CDR2 FYNNEI. The CDR3 sequence: CAIPGQGDDEQYF. The DNA of the CDR3 is TGTGCCATCCCGGGACAGGGAGACGACGAGCAGTACTTC.

The chain combines TRBV6-1 with TRBJ2-7, with D possibly TRBD1 on 5 matching bases. Trimming shortened V by 7 bases and J by 3 bases, and 10 bases separated the two germline ends. Germline lookup yields CDR1 MNHNS and CDR2 SASEGT. CDR3 length equals 12 residues. CDR3 residues: CASTEQGYEQYF. CDR3 sequence (DNA): TGTGCCAGCACTGAGCAGGGCTACGAGCAGTACTTC.

The chain couples TRBV30 to TRBJ2-7; D is undetermined. This CDR3 is built from 12 residues. V lost 2 bases, J lost 2 bases, and 7 bases lay in between. CDR1 is GTSNPN, CDR2 SVGIG, per germline (reference sequence). This CDR3 reads CAWSPNTYEQYF. As DNA, the CDR3 is TGTGCCTGGAGTCCTAATACCTACGAGCAGTACTTC.

This clone was detected only once. The CDR3 DNA follows: TGTGCCAGCAGTTTATTCGGACAGGGGGCCGGAAACACCATATATTTT. Translating it yields CASSLFGQGAGNTIYF. J is TRBJ1-3 and V is TRBV28, with TRBD1 matching 11 bases. Germline values: CDR1 MDHEN, CDR2 SYDVKM. The ends lost 1 base at V and 4 bases at J; junction bases unmatched: 3. This CDR3 has 16 residues.

The table lists this clone with a few counts. The V call is TRBV29-1, the J call TRBJ1-3; TRBD1 might be the D (6 bases). The V gene's germline CDR1 is SQVTM and CDR2 ANQGSEA. The CDR3 length is 15 residues. The germline V and J ends were trimmed by 2 bases and 0 bases, with 11 bases remaining between them. CDR3 nucleotides: TGCAGCGTTGAAAAGGGGGTGAGCTCTGGAAACACCATATATTTT. Its protein product is CSVEKGVSSGNTIYF.

The sample holds a few counts of this clone. V usage is TRBV2 and J usage is TRBJ2-2; D may be TRBD2 (7 bases). Germline V gene sequence: CDR1 SNHLY, CDR2 FYNNEI. V lost 4 bases and J lost 6, with 15 bases in between. This CDR3 is 15 amino acids long. DNA of the CDR3: TGTGCCAGCAGTGCAACGGGGGGCGGTGCCGGGGAGCTGTTTTTT. Its protein is CASSATGGGAGELFF.

The rearrangement joins TRBV5-1 to TRBJ2-5; 7 nucleotides align to TRBD1. The V and J ends lost 5 bases and 5 bases, in that order; junction bases with no gene match: 6. This CDR3 contains 13 residues. The germline CDR1 and CDR2 sequences are SGHRS and YFSETQ. This CDR3 reads CASRSTGEETQYF. The CDR3, as DNA: TGCGCCAGCAGGTCAACAGGGGAGGAGACCCAGTACTTC.

The genes are TRBV29-1 and TRBJ2-1; TRBD2 matches 10 bases. The CDR3 runs to 17 residues. Trimming took 3 bases from V and 5 from J; bases not matched to a gene: 13. In germline, CDR1 is SQVTM, CDR2 ANQGSEA. The CDR3 here is CSVDGLAGEGAHNEQFF. In nucleotides, the CDR3 is TGCAGCGTTGATGGGCTAGCGGGAGAGGGGGCTCACAATGAGCAGTTCTTC.

The chain couples TRBV5-5 to TRBJ2-7; no clear D. In germline, CDR1 is SGHKS, CDR2 YYEKEE (reference sequence). The CDR3 has 14 residues. V lost 4 bases and J 3 bases, leaving 14 bases between the germline ends. The DNA for the CDR3 is TGTGCCAGCAGCCGTGTTGGCCTGAACTACGAGCAGTACTTC. Amino acids: CASSRVGLNYEQYF. The full variable domain, rest sourced from reference TRBV5-5 and TRBJ2-7, is DAGVTQSPTHLIKTRGQQVTLRCSPISGHKSVSWYQQVLGQGPQFIFQYYEKEERGRGNFPDRFSARQFPNYSSELNVNALLLGDSALYLCASSRVGLNYEQYFGPGTRLTVT.